Sequencing of this TCR beta chain was carried out in a study of cytomegalovirus exposure and HLA in healthy donors. As for the study in general: Clustering assigned 70% to 90% of the roughly 400 genotyped donors to the Caucasian-associated ancestry cluster. Findings and limits, study-wide: After further analysis at a later stage, 16,951 TCR beta sequences were associated with HLA alleles at 0.05 false discovery rate. A later analysis found most CMV-associated TCR beta chains apparently HLA-restricted. For cytomegalovirus status, the classifier reportedly gave diagnoses with high specificity and sensitivity.

With respect to this clone: Its antigen is unknown.

The CDR3 extends over 11 amino acids. The ends were cut back, 8 bases at V and 8 bases at J, with 12 bases in the middle. Looked up from germline, CDR1 is ENHRY and CDR2 is SYGVKD. PCR primers comprised 60 Vbeta and 13 Jbeta primers. The data were produced by immunoSEQ multiplex PCR, yet TCRdb's version contains in-frame clones alone and is incomplete. The table records 150,000 to 200,000 clones, nearly 80% of them present only once. The chain uses TRBV10-3 and TRBJ1-2, with D possibly TRBD1 on 5 matching bases. The sequenced sample was PBMCs. The TCR sequence derives from a woman between 35 and 50 years old in good health and CMV-seronegative. The CDR3 reads CAIGQGGGYTF. DNA of the CDR3: TGTGCCATCGGGCAGGGCGGCGGCTACACCTTC.